This entry is about one T cell receptor (beta chain). The primer mix had 60 Vbeta and 13 Jbeta primers. This table comes from immunoSEQ multiplex PCR, and its TCRdb copy is limited to in-frame clones, with some not included. The table shows tens of thousands of clones, with roughly 90% occurring only once. These data are taken from a study of cytomegalovirus exposure and HLA in healthy donors. There are 14 residues in the CDR3. V shed 6 bases, J shed 6 bases, and the junction held 10 bases outside the gene matches. Germline-derived CDR1 and CDR2 are MDHEN and SYDVKM. The source of this sequence is a woman aged 18 to 35 in good health and CMV-seronegative. Sample: PBMCs. The chain links TRBV28 to TRBJ2-7; 8 bases are a match to TRBD1. In nucleotides, the CDR3 is TGTGCCAGCAGGGGGGCCGACAGGGGTCCCGAGCAGTACTTC. This codes for CASRGADRGPEQYF. Supplemented by reference TRBV28 and TRBJ2-7, the full variable domain reads DVKVTQSSRYLVKRTGEKVFLECVQDMDHENMFWYRQDPGLGLRLIYFSYDVKMKEKGDIPEGYSVSREKKERFSLILESASTNQTSMYLCASRGADRGPEQYFGPGTRLTVT.